Sequencing of this T cell receptor beta chain was carried out in a study of T-cell reconstitution after alpha-beta-depleted transplantation in children. As it was prepared, the TCRbeta library received unique molecular identifiers. TCRdb reanalysed the PCR reads using MiXCR and keeps one entry per CDR3 protein. Of 300,000 to 350,000 distinct CDR3 sequences detected, around 25% appear once; the ten largest clones hold about 10%. Germline V gene data show CDR1 as SGHRS and CDR2 as YFSETQ. The CDR3 has 14 residues. For this clonotype: At one of its ends the junction is not consistent with the germline gene, which may arise from a read error.

The TCR sequence derives from a male patient between 10 and 17 years old who had a stem cell transplant for acute lymphoblastic leukemia, so the T cells may come from the graft donor. The genes are TRBV5-1 and TRBJ1-2; D gene ambiguous. The sequencing here drew on PBMCs, mostly from graft donor cells, taken 180 days after TCRalphabeta/CD19-depleted stem cell transplant. CDR3 bases: TGCGCCAGCAGCGAGCCTACAGAACACTATGGCAACACCTTC. Protein sequence: CASSEPTEHYGNTF.